This T cell receptor beta chain was captured by sequencing in a study of blood T cell repertoires in COVID-19 (dated by TCRdb to the early 2020s). With regard to the full study: The collaborator samples originated in the United States, Italy and Spain and spanned the acute and convalescent phases of COVID-19. The material from the prospective study consisted of cDNA or gDNA derived from T cells, B-cell-depleted T cells, or PBMCs. Subjects who had been exposed to COVID-19, were actively infected with it, or had recovered from it provided the deeply sampled blood TCRbeta repertoires that made up the dataset. A freely available public database, intended as a resource for researchers studying the immune response to SARS-CoV-2, is where the repertoires were released. Samples came from the ongoing ImmuneRACE study (first 160 participants) plus 1,254 subjects from 6 global collaborators. A de-identified subject ID, COVID-19 status, age in years and sex were almost always included in the sample metadata. HLA class I and class II types, where available, came from metadata supplied by the sample provider rather than from assay-based typing. Overall study results and their limits: Clinical and demographic metadata were provided uncurated, with the amount varying by source and participant.

TCRbeta CDR3 regions were amplified from genomic DNA by means of the immunoSEQ Assay, a bias-controlled multiplex PCR. The study's own analysis went as follows. Nucleated cell counts per sample were estimated from amplification of reference gene primers within the assay. To quantify the absolute abundance of each unique TCRbeta CDR3 rearrangement, sequence reads were collapsed and filtered. For each sample, productive Simpson clonality was calculated by taking the square root of Simpson's diversity index across productive rearrangements. TCRdb took this table from immuneACCESS and kept in-frame rearrangements with V and J called. Such tables lack part of the clones; where checked against another copy, unresolved V genes explain under half of the gap, and the rest is unexplained. D and trimming were read from the DNA, whereas the V and J calls and clone size are those reported in that table. For this sample the table gives roughly 70,000 clones, of which 80% to 95% were detected only once. The ten largest clonotypes hold roughly 13% of the sample.

Remarks on this clone: It has no known antigen specificity. No base quality information exists; no much larger clone differs at one position.

Whole blood was collected in K2EDTA tubes by collaborating institutions according to the institutions' own protocols. For TCRbeta analysis, collaborators shipped samples as frozen whole blood, isolated PBMCs, or DNA extracted from either of those sample types. The junction shows trimming of 4 bases on V and 3 bases on J, and the gene matches do not reach 9 bases of it. Reading the germline V gene gives CDR1 SQVTM and CDR2 ANQGSEA. Including cysteine and phenylalanine, the CDR3 has 15 amino acids. The sequence is cut down to CDR3 DNA, 45 bases in frame from base 1. The V and J genes are TRBV29-1 and TRBJ2-1; 7 central nucleotides agree with TRBD2. This receptor was obtained from a human donor with active COVID-19. The donor label of this sample is uncertain. Sequencing was carried out using peripheral blood. The DNA is as follows: TGCAGCGTTGTTAGGGCGGGAGTCTACTACAATGAGCAGTTCTTC. Translated, this is CSVVRAGVYYNEQFF.